This is a list of T cell receptor beta chains from one sample in a study of shared clonotypes between healthy human individuals. Sequenced by immunoSEQ multiplex PCR; TCRdb stores in-frame clones only, minus some. The sample yields 1.5 million to 2.5 million clones, around 96% seen once. Sample: naive CD8+ T cells sorted from blood. These receptors originate from a man between 18 and 29 years old in good health. Each CDR3 is given with its conserved first and last residue. The D gene is left open where the match is weak. Not all rows give a size; the values are once, few, many and, for expanded clones, a class.

abundance	j_gene	d_gene	len	v_gene	CDR3aa	CDR3nt
once	TRBJ2-2	.	12	TRBV29-1	CSVGQPTGELFF	TGCAGCGTTGGGCAGCCCACCGGGGAGCTGTTTTTT
.	TRBJ1-1	.	13	TRBV6-6	CARTQGGDDEAFF	TGTGCCAGGACCCAAGGAGGGGACGATGAAGCTTTCTTT
.	TRBJ2-1	TRBD2	17	TRBV2	CASDISGSPSSYNEQFF	TGTGCCAGCGATATTAGCGGGTCGCCGAGCTCCTACAATGAGCAGTTCTTC
.	TRBJ2-7	TRBD1	12	TRBV5-6	CASSPDRNEQYF	TGTGCCAGCAGCCCGGACAGGAACGAGCAGTACTTC
once	TRBJ2-7	.	13	TRBV7-6	CASRGDSSDEQYF	TGTGCCAGCCGCGGGGACAGTTCCGACGAGCAGTACTTC
.	TRBJ2-7	.	11	TRBV30	CAWSVTEEQYF	TGTGCCTGGAGTGTCACGGAGGAGCAGTACTTC
.	TRBJ2-7	TRBD2	17	TRBV5-1	CASSLARHGLASYEQYF	TGCGCCAGCAGCTTGGCCCGGCATGGACTAGCGAGCTACGAGCAGTACTTC
.	TRBJ2-1	TRBD2	15	TRBV9	CASSSVVAGVNEQFF	TGTGCCAGCAGCTCGGTGGTAGCGGGAGTCAATGAGCAGTTCTTC
.	TRBJ2-3	.	15	TRBV19	CASSITWPSTDTQYF	TGTGCCAGTAGTATAACCTGGCCAAGCACAGATACGCAGTATTTT
.	TRBJ2-2	.	18	TRBV7-6	CASSPRLTGRVSTGELFF	TGTGCCAGCAGCCCCCGCCTGACAGGGAGGGTCAGCACCGGGGAGCTGTTTTTT
.	TRBJ2-7	TRBD1	16	TRBV7-3	CASSLIGDRDAHEQYF	TGTGCCAGCAGCTTAATAGGGGACAGGGACGCCCACGAGCAGTACTTC
.	TRBJ2-1	TRBD2	16	TRBV5-4	CASSFRIAGSYNEQFF	TGTGCCAGCAGCTTTCGCATAGCGGGGTCTTACAATGAGCAGTTCTTC
.	TRBJ2-6	TRBD2	20	TRBV2	CASSEGLAGSLGVGANVLTF	TGTGCCAGCAGTGAAGGACTAGCGGGGTCCTTGGGAGTTGGGGCCAACGTCCTGACTTTC
.	TRBJ2-5	.	14	TRBV5-6	CASSFGGIGETQYF	TGTGCCAGCAGCTTTGGCGGGATCGGGGAGACCCAGTACTTC
.	TRBJ2-7	TRBD2	16	TRBV6-1	CASSESILAGFYEQYF	TGTGCCAGCAGTGAATCTATACTAGCGGGGTTCTACGAGCAGTACTTC
.	TRBJ2-2	.	12	TRBV30	CAFNRAHGELFF	TGTGCCTTTAACAGAGCCCACGGGGAGCTGTTTTTT
.	TRBJ1-2	.	15	TRBV4-3	CASSQVDSANYGYTF	TGCGCCAGCAGCCAAGTGGACAGTGCTAACTATGGCTACACCTTC
.	TRBJ2-3	.	15	TRBV7-9	CASTSQAGPGDTQYF	TGTGCCAGCACCTCTCAAGCCGGACCGGGAGATACGCAGTATTTT
.	TRBJ2-3	.	11	TRBV20-1	CSAKASHTQYF	TGCAGTGCTAAAGCTAGTCATACGCAGTATTTT
.	TRBJ1-5	.	15	TRBV19	CASSSVLHSNQPQHF	TGTGCCAGTAGTTCCGTCCTCCATAGCAATCAGCCCCAGCATTTT
.	TRBJ1-1	.	14	TRBV5-6	CASSLAPDYTEAFF	TGTGCCAGCAGCTTGGCTCCAGATTACACTGAAGCTTTCTTT
.	TRBJ2-5	TRBD2	16	TRBV9	CASSVEGLAGQETQYF	TGTGCCAGCAGCGTTGAGGGACTAGCGGGCCAAGAGACCCAGTACTTC
.	TRBJ1-1	.	13	TRBV6-1	CASRAPGAIEAFF	TGTGCCAGCAGGGCGCCAGGGGCGATTGAAGCTTTCTTT
.	TRBJ2-5	.	14	TRBV5-4	CASSQGPIQETQYF	TGTGCCAGCAGCCAAGGACCGATCCAAGAGACCCAGTACTTC
few	TRBJ1-1	.	14	TRBV5-1	CASSLDQATDEAFF	TGCGCCAGCAGCTTGGACCAAGCGACGGATGAAGCTTTCTTT
.	TRBJ2-1	TRBD2	15	TRBV27	CASRSGRLPSNEQFF	TGTGCCAGCAGGAGCGGGAGACTACCAAGCAATGAGCAGTTCTTC
.	TRBJ2-1	TRBD2	14	TRBV7-2	CASGLAGSYNEQFF	TGTGCCTCTGGACTAGCGGGTTCCTACAATGAGCAGTTCTTC
.	TRBJ2-3	TRBD2	15	TRBV5-4	CASSFSREGADTQYF	TGTGCCAGCAGCTTTTCGCGGGAGGGCGCAGATACGCAGTATTTT